These 26 T cell receptor beta chains originate from one sample sequenced in a study of T cell responses to AZD1222 COVID-19 vaccine. TCRdb's table, derived via immunoSEQ multiplex PCR, lists solely in-frame clones and lacks some. Among fewer than 200,000 clones, roughly nine tenths were seen once, and the ten largest hold about 4.6%. The source was peripheral blood, collected on day 0 of MenACWY control vaccination. Receptor source: an adult in good health.

The rearrangement links TRBV5-8 to TRBJ1-1; the match to TRBD1 covers 7 bases. The length of the CDR3 is 16 residues. V lost 4 bases to trimming and J lost 0 bases; unmatched junction nucleotides: 9. Germline loops: CDR1 SGHTS, CDR2 YDEGEE. CDR3 sequence reads: CASSPRQGSMNTEAFF. The CDR3, as DNA: TGTGCCAGCAGCCCTCGACAGGGATCTATGAACACTGAAGCTTTCTTT. Combining the CDR3 with reference TRBV5-8 and TRBJ1-1 gives the whole variable domain EAGVTQSPTHLIKTRGQQATLRCSPISGHTSVYWYQQALGLGLQFLLWYDEGEERNRGNFPPRFSGRQFPNYSSELNVNALELEDSALYLCASSPRQGSMNTEAFFGQGTRLTVV.

The chain couples TRBV7-8 to TRBJ2-7; D is perhaps TRBD1 or TRBD2 (6 bases each). V was pared by 5 bases and J by 2 bases, with 13 bases between. The germline CDR1 and CDR2 sequences are SGHVS and FQNEAQ. This CDR3 is 14 amino acids long. CDR3 DNA: TGTGCCAGCAGCCGAGGGGGGACGACCTACGAGCAGTACTTC. This sequence encodes CASSRGGTTYEQYF.

The chain links TRBV7-8 to TRBJ2-7; either TRBD1 or TRBD2 may supply D (5 bases each). The CDR3 loop spans 15 amino acids. Trimming pared 5 bases from V and 4 bases from J, leaving 18 bases between. CDR1 and CDR2 (germline): SGHVS, FQNEAQ. The CDR3 protein is CASSRAVGTIYEQYF. CDR3 coding DNA: TGTGCCAGCAGCCGAGCGGTGGGGACCATTTACGAGCAGTACTTC.

The CDR3 DNA reads as TGTGCCAGCAGTTTGAGGGACGGTGTTAGCTACACCTTC. Encoded protein: CASSLRDGVSYTF. The chain carries TRBV12-3 or TRBV12-4 and TRBJ1-2, with D possibly being TRBD1 (5 bases). Trimming stripped 3 bases from V and 9 bases from J, with 14 bases between. There are 13 residues in the CDR3.

This chain connects TRBV6-2 or TRBV6-3 to TRBJ2-1, with D perhaps matching TRBD2 (7 bases). V lost 4 bases and J 4 bases, leaving 29 bases between the germline ends. The CDR3 is 20 residues long. Germline values: CDR1 MNHEY, CDR2 SVGEGT. The CDR3 loop reads CASSFSVLPGGLARYNEQFF. The CDR3 DNA sequence: TGTGCCAGCAGTTTCTCCGTTCTCCCCGGGGGGCTAGCACGTTACAATGAGCAGTTCTTC.

About this clone: Other DNA sequences in this specimen translate into the identical CDR3. The V call is TRBV14, the J call TRBJ1-1; TRBD1 is a possible D gene (6 bases). Germline loops: CDR1 SGHDN, CDR2 FVKESK. V lost 5 bases and J 0 bases, leaving 7 bases between the germline ends. The CDR3 contains 13 residues. CDR3 sequence reads: CASSRTVNTEAFF. The CDR3 bases are TGTGCCAGCAGCAGGACAGTGAACACTGAAGCTTTCTTT.

The chain carries TRBV9 and TRBJ1-2; D call uncertain. From germline, CDR1 is SGDLS and CDR2 YYNGEE. Deletions cut 0 bases from V and 8 bases from J, with 8 bases between. CDR3 length equals 12 residues. The CDR3 DNA sequence: TGTGCCAGCAGCGTAGGAGGGAAAGGCTACACCTTC. Translated, it gives CASSVGGKGYTF.

The rearrangement joins TRBV30 to TRBJ2-7; a weak D match, TRBD1 (7 bases). Trimming stripped 8 bases from V and 13 bases from J, with 27 bases between. Germline-derived CDR1 and CDR2 are GTSNPN and SVGIG (reference sequence). The CDR3 runs 13 residues. In nucleotides, the CDR3 is TGTGCCGGAGAGGGGGCGGGAAGGTCCGGATACTACTTC. Translation: CAGEGAGRSGYYF.

The chain recombines TRBV7-2 with TRBJ1-6, with D perhaps TRBD1 (6 bases). There are 14 residues in the CDR3. Germline values: CDR1 SGHTA, CDR2 FQGNSA. V was shortened by 5 bases and J by 6 bases, with 11 bases between the two germline ends. The CDR3 region has the DNA TGTGCCAGCAGCCCAGGGGTCCTTAATTCACCCCTCCACTTT. Protein: CASSPGVLNSPLHF. The full variable domain, with the rest looked up from reference TRBV7-2 and TRBJ1-6, is GAGVSQSPSNKVTEKGKDVELRCDPISGHTALYWYRQSLGQGLEFLIYFQGNSAPDKSGLPSDRFSAERTGGSVSTLTIQRTQQEDSAVYLCASSPGVLNSPLHFGNGTRLTVT.

The V call is TRBV24-1, the J call TRBJ2-2; no clear D. Germline-derived CDR1 and CDR2 are KGHDR and SFDVKD. The CDR3 sequence is 13 residues long. V lost 8 bases, J lost 4 bases, and 10 bases lay in between. CDR3 DNA: TGTGCCACCATCAGTCCCGGCACCGGGGAGCTGTTTTTT. Residues: CATISPGTGELFF.

CDR3: CASSLSGVKDQPQHF. The CDR3 nucleotides read TGTGCCAGCAGTTTATCCGGGGTTAAGGATCAGCCCCAGCATTTT. This chain connects TRBV28 to TRBJ1-5; D is undetermined. The CDR3 has 15 residues. Germline assignment: CDR1 MDHEN and CDR2 SYDVKM. Trimming pared 1 base from V and 5 bases from J, leaving 12 bases between.

The chain joins TRBV10-3 to TRBJ2-2, with a weak D call TRBD2 (6 bases). Trimming shortened V by 11 bases and J by 2 bases, and 18 bases separated the two germline ends. The CDR3 has 15 amino acids. Looked up from germline, CDR1 is ENHRY and CDR2 is SYGVKD. The chain's CDR3 is CASTTRGTNTGELFF. The CDR3 DNA reads as TGTGCCTCAACAACCCGGGGGACCAACACCGGGGAGCTGTTTTTT.

This sequence joins TRBV12-3 or TRBV12-4 and TRBJ1-3; D is undetermined. Trimming pared 2 bases from V and 4 bases from J, leaving 3 bases between. The CDR3 is 12 amino acids. CDR3 in DNA: TGTGCCAGCAGTTTAATGGGAAACACCATATATTTT. Its protein product is CASSLMGNTIYF.

The rearrangement joins TRBV6-5 to TRBJ1-5, with D unresolved. CDR3 length equals 15 residues. V lost 7 bases, J lost 4 bases, and 17 bases lay in between. Per germline, CDR1 MNHEY and CDR2 SVGAGI. The CDR3 sequence is CASNPTTSMNQPQHF. The CDR3 region has the DNA TGTGCCAGCAACCCGACGACTAGTATGAATCAGCCCCAGCATTTT.

The chain joins TRBV5-1 to TRBJ1-2; TRBD1 agrees at 7 bases. V lost 2 bases, J lost 7 bases, and 5 bases stayed unmatched. CDR3 length: 13 amino acids. CDR1 and CDR2 from the germline V gene are SGHRS and YFSETQ. As DNA, the CDR3 is TGCGCCAGCAGCTTTACAGGGGATCTTGGCTACACCTTC. It codes for CASSFTGDLGYTF.

The gene calls are TRBV27 and TRBJ2-3; 9 nucleotides align to TRBD2. Germline CDR1 is MNHEY and CDR2 is SMNVEV (reference sequence). The V gene end was trimmed by 4 bases and the J gene end by 0 bases; junction bases not matched to a gene: 5. The CDR3 covers 16 residues. Here the CDR3 reads CASSYSGGTSTDTQYF. In nucleotides, the CDR3 is TGTGCCAGCAGTTATAGCGGGGGCACTAGCACAGATACGCAGTATTTT.

The gene calls are TRBV4-1 and TRBJ1-2, with D possibly TRBD1 on 6 matching bases. The CDR3 has 15 amino acids. V lost 5 bases to trimming and J lost 2 bases, with 15 bases between them. CDR1 is MGHRA and CDR2 is YSYEKL in the germline V gene. CDR3 in DNA: TGCGCCAGCAGCGTAACCGGGACACCCAACTATGGCTACACCTTC. Translation gives CASSVTGTPNYGYTF.

V gene TRBV18 combines with J gene TRBJ1-2, with D unclear. This CDR3 has 13 residues. CDR1 and CDR2 (germline): KGHSH, LQKENI. The V end lost 3 bases, the J end lost 1 base, and 6 bases lay between the germline ends. CDR3 sequence (DNA): TGTGCCAGCTCACCTCAAAATAACTATGGCTACACCTTC. As protein: CASSPQNNYGYTF.

This rearrangement joins TRBV5-5 to TRBJ2-7, with 7 bases matching TRBD2. Germline loops: CDR1 SGHKS, CDR2 YYEKEE (reference sequence). This CDR3 comprises 14 residues. V was pared by 0 bases and J by 1 base, with 1 base of the junction left unmatched. DNA of the CDR3: TGTGCCAGCAGCTTGGAGCGGGGTTCCTACGAGCAGTACTTC. Its protein is CASSLERGSYEQYF.

The rearrangement joins TRBV4-3 to TRBJ2-7; no clear D gene. With 1 base removed from V and 4 bases from J, the gap between germline ends came to 11 bases. The germline V gene encodes CDR1 LGHNA and CDR2 YSLEER. This CDR3 region has 14 residues. CDR3 bases: TGCGCCAGCAGCCAAGGTATAGGGCTTTACGAGCAGTACTTC. It encodes CASSQGIGLYEQYF.

This chain connects TRBV7-8 to TRBJ1-2; D remains ambiguous. The V gene's germline CDR1 is SGHVS and CDR2 FQNEAQ. The CDR3 spans 13 residues. V was cut by 3 bases and J by 6 bases, with 11 bases left in between. CDR3 sequence reads: CASSLEEENGYTF. The DNA for the CDR3 is TGTGCCAGCAGCTTGGAAGAGGAAAATGGCTACACCTTC.

The chain employs TRBV7-9 and TRBJ2-1; 9 nucleotides match TRBD1. The CDR3 length is 14 residues. Germline assignment: CDR1 SEHNR and CDR2 FQNEAQ (reference sequence). V was pared by 5 bases and J by 8 bases, with 7 bases of the junction left unmatched. CDR3 DNA sequence: TGTGCCAGCAGCCCGGGACAGGGAGGCTATGAGCAGTTCTTC. Residues: CASSPGQGGYEQFF.

V gene TRBV5-1 combines with J gene TRBJ2-7; the D is unclear. This CDR3 contains 13 residues. CDR1 is SGHRS, CDR2 YFSETQ, per germline. Trimming shortened V by 4 bases and J by 6 bases, and 14 bases separated the two germline ends. The DNA for the CDR3 is TGCGCCAGCAGCCGACAAGCCCAATCCGAGCAGTACTTC. Protein: CASSRQAQSEQYF.

This chain joins TRBV27 and TRBJ2-1, with D perhaps TRBD2 (6 bases). Trimming took off 5 bases at V and 9 bases at J, with 11 bases between the two ends. CDR1 is MNHEY, CDR2 SMNVEV, per germline (reference sequence). The CDR3 has 12 amino acids. CDR3 sequence reads: CASSTLAGEQFF. CDR3 sequence (DNA): TGTGCCAGCAGTACACTAGCTGGTGAGCAGTTCTTC.

The rearrangement uses TRBV30 and TRBJ2-3; 7 positions match TRBD1. V shed 3 bases and J 3 bases; nucleotides not matched to a gene: 9. CDR1 is GTSNPN and CDR2 is SVGIG in the germline V gene (reference sequence). The CDR3 is 15 amino acids. As DNA, the CDR3 is TGTGCCTGGAGGCCGGGCAGGGGGTCGACAGATACGCAGTATTTT. Translated, it gives CAWRPGRGSTDTQYF.

For this clone: At one boundary the junction diverges from the germline segment, which might be a read error. The chain carries TRBV5-5 and TRBJ2-7, with D hard to call. CDR3 length: 12 amino acids. Germline V gene sequence: CDR1 SGHKS, CDR2 YYEKEE (reference sequence). The CDR3 region has the DNA TGTGCCAGCAGTACCCGGAAAGAGGAGCAGTGCTTC. Translation: CASSTRKEEQCF.